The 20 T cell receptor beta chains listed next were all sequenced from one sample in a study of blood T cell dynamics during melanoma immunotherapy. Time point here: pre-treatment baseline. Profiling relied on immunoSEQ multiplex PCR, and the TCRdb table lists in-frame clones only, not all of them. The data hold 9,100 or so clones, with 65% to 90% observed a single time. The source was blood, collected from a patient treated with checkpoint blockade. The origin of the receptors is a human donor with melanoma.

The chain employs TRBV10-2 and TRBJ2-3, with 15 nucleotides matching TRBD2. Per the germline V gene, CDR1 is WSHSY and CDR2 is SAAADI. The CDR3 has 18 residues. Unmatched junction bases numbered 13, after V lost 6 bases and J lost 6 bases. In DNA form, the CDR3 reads TGCGCCAGCAGGAGAGGGACTAGCGGGGGGCTGATAATTGATACGCAGTATTTT. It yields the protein CASRRGTSGGLIIDTQYF.

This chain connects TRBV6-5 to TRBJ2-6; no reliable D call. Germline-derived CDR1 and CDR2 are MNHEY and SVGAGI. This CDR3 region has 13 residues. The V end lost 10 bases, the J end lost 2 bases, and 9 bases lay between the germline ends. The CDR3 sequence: CATLEAGANVLTF. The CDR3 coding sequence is TGTGCCACCCTCGAGGCTGGGGCCAACGTCCTGACTTTC.

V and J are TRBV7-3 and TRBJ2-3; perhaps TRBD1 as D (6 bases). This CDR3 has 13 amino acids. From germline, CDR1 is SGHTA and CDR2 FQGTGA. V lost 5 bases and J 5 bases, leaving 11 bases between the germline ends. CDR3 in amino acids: CASSIGQRDTQYF. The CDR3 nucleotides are TGTGCCAGCAGCATAGGACAGCGAGATACGCAGTATTTT.

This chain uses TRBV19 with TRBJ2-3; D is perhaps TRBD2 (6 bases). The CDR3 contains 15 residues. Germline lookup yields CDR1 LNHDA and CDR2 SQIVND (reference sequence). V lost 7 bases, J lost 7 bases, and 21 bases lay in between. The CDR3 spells CASNMGLLDPNTQYF. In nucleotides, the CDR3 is TGTGCCAGTAACATGGGACTCCTGGACCCAAATACGCAGTATTTT.

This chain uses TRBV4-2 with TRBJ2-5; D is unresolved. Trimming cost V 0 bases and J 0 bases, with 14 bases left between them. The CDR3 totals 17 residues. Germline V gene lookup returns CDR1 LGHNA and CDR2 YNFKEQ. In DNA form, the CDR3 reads TGTGCCAGCAGCCAAGACCCAGGCGGCGAGAACCAAGAGACCCAGTACTTC. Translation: CASSQDPGGENQETQYF.

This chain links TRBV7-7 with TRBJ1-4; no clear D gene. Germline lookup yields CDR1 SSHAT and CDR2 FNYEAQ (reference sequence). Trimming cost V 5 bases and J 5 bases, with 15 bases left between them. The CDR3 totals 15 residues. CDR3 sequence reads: CASSLTDGSNEKLFF. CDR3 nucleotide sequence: TGTGCCAGCAGCCTGACGGACGGGTCGAATGAAAAACTGTTTTTT. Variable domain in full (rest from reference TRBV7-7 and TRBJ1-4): GAGVSQSPRYKVTKRGQDVTLRCDPISSHATLYWYQQALGQGPEFLTYFNYEAQPDKSGLPSDRFSAERPEGSISTLTIQRTEQRDSAMYRCASSLTDGSNEKLFFGSGTQLSVL.

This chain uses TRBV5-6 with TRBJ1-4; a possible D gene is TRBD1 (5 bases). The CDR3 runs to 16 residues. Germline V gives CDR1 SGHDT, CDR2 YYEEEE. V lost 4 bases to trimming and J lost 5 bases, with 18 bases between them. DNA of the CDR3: TGTGCCAGCAGCCGCCCCTTGGGGGGTAGGAATGAAAAACTGTTTTTT. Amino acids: CASSRPLGGRNEKLFF.

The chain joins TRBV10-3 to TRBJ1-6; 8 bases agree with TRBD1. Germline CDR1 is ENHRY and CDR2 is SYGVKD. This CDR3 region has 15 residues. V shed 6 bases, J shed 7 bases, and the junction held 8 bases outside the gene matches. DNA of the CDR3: TGTGCCATCAGGGACGACAGGGGTCGAAATTCACCCCTCCACTTT. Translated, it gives CAIRDDRGRNSPLHF.

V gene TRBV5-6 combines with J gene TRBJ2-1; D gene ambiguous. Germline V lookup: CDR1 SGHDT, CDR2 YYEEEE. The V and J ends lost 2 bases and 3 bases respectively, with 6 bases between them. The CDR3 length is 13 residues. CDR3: CASSFGSYNEQFF. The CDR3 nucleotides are TGTGCCAGCAGCTTCGGCAGCTACAATGAGCAGTTCTTC.

The CDR3 sequence: CASSFGRGGNSPLHF. DNA of the CDR3: TGTGCCAGCAGCTTCGGCAGGGGAGGGAATTCACCCCTCCACTTT. The chain has TRBV5-6 and TRBJ1-6, with a weak D call TRBD1 (6 bases). CDR1 and CDR2 from the germline V gene are SGHDT and YYEEEE. V was trimmed by 2 bases and J by 7 bases, leaving 13 bases between them. The length of the CDR3 is 15 residues.

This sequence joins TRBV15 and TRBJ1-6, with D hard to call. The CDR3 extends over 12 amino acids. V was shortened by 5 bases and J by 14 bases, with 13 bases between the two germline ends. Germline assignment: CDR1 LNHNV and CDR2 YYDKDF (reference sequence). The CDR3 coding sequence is TGTGCCACCAGCGATCGGGGTCCGTCCCTCCACTTT. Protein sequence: CATSDRGPSLHF.

CDR3 bases: TGTGCCACCAGCAGAGCCGGGACTCGAGAGACCCAGTACTTC. It codes for CATSRAGTRETQYF. The chain is built from TRBV15 and TRBJ2-5, with a tentative D call TRBD2 (6 bases). Trimming took 1 base from V and 4 from J, leaving 10 bases between them. Germline V gene lookup returns CDR1 LNHNV and CDR2 YYDKDF (reference sequence). This CDR3 spans 14 amino acids.

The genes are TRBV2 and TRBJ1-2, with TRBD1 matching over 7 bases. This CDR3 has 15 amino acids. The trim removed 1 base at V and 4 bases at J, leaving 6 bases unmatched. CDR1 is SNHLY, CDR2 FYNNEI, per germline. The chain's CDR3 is CASSEVSGGRYGYTF. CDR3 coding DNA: TGTGCCAGCAGTGAAGTATCAGGGGGTCGCTATGGCTACACCTTC.

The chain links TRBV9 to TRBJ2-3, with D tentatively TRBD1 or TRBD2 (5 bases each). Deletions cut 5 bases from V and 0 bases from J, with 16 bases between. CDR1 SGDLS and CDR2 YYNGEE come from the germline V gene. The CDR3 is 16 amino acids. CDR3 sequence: CASSPGHGGSTDTQYF. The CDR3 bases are TGTGCCAGCAGTCCGGGGCATGGCGGTAGCACAGATACGCAGTATTTT. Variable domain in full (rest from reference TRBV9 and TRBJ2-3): DSGVTQTPKHLITATGQRVTLRCSPRSGDLSVYWYQQSLDQGLQFLIQYYNGEERAKGNILERFSAQQFPDLHSELNLSSLELGDSALYFCASSPGHGGSTDTQYFGPGTRLTVL.

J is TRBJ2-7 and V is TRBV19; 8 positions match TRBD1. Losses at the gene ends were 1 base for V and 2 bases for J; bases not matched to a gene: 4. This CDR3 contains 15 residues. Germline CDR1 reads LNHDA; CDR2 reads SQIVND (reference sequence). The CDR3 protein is CASSIGTGRTYEQYF. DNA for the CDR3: TGTGCCAGTAGTATAGGGACAGGGAGGACCTACGAGCAGTACTTC.

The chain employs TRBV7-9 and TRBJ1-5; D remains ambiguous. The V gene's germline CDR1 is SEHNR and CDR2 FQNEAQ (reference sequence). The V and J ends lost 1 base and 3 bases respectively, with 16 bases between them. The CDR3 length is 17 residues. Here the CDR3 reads CASSLGEISELNQPQHF. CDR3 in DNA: TGTGCCAGCAGCTTAGGGGAGATCTCTGAGCTCAATCAGCCCCAGCATTTT.

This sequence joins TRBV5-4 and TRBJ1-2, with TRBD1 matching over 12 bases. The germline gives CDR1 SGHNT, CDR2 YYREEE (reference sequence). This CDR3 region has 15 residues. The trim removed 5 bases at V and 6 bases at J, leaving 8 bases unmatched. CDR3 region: CASSSPGQGAHGYTF. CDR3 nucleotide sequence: TGTGCCAGCAGTTCCCCGGGACAGGGGGCGCATGGCTACACCTTC.

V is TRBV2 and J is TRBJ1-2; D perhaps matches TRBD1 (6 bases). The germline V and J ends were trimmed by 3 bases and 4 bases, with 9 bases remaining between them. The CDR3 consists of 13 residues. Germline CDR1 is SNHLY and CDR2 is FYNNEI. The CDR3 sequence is CASSEDRFYGYTF. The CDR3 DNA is TGTGCCAGCAGTGAGGACAGATTCTATGGCTACACCTTC. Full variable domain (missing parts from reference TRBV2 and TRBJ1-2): EPEVTQTPSHQVTQMGQEVILRCVPISNHLYFYWYRQILGQKVEFLVSFYNNEISEKSEIFDDQFSVERPDGSNFTLKIRSTKLEDSAMYFCASSEDRFYGYTFGSGTRLTVV.

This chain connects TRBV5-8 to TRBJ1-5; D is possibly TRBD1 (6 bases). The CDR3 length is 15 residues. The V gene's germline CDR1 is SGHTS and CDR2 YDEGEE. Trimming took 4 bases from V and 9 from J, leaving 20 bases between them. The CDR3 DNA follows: TGTGCCAGCAGCCCGCCGGGGGCGCGAAAAGGGCCCCAGCATTTT. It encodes CASSPPGARKGPQHF.

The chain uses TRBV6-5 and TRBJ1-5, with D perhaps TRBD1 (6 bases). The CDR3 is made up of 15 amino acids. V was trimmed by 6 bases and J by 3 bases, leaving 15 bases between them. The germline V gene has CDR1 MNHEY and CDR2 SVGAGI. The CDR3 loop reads CASRVMDSYNQPQHF. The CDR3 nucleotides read TGTGCCAGCAGAGTGATGGACAGCTACAATCAGCCCCAGCATTTT.